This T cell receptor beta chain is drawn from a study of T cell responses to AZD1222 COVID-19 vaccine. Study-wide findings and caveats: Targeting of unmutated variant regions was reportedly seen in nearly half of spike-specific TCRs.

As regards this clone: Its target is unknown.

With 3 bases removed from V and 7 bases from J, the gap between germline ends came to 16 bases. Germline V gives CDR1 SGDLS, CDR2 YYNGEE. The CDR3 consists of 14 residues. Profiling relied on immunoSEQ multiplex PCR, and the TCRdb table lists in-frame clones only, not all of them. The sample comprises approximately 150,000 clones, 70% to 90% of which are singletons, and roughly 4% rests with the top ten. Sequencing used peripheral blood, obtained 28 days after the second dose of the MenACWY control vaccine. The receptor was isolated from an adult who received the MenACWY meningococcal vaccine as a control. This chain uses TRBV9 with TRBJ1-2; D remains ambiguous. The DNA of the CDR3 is TGTGCCAGCAGCGACGCTCCTATTACACTTGGCTACACCTTC. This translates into CASSDAPITLGYTF.